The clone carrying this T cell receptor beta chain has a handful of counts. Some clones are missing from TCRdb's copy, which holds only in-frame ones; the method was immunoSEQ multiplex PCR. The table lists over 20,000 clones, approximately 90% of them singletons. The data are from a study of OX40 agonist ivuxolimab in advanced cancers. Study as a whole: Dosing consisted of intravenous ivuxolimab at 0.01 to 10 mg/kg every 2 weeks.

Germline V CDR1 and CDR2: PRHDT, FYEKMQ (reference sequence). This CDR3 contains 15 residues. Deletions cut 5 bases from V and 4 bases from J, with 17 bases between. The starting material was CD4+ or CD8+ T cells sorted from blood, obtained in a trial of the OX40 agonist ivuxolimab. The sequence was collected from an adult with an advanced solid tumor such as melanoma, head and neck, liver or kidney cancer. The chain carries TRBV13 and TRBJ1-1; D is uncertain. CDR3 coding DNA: TGTGCCAGCAGCGCCCCATCCGGAGGCATCACTGAAGCTTTCTTT. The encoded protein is CASSAPSGGITEAFF. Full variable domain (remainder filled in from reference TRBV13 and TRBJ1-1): AAGVIQSPRHLIKEKRETATLKCYPIPRHDTVYWYQQGPGQDPQFLISFYEKMQSDKGSIPDRFSAQQFSDYHSELNMSSLELGDSALYFCASSAPSGGITEAFFGQGTRLTVV.